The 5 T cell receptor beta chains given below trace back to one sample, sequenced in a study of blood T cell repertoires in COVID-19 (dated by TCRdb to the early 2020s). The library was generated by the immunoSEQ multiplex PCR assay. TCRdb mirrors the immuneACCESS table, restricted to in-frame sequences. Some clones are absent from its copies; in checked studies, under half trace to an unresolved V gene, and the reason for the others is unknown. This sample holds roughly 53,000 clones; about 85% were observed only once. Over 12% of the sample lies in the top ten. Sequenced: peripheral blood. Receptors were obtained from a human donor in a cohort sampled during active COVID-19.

The CDR3 here is CASERDGGGSPLHF. Written as DNA, the CDR3 is TGTGCCAGCGAACGAGACGGGGGAGGTTCACCCCTCCACTTT. The rearrangement links TRBV25-1 to TRBJ1-6; possible D gene TRBD1, 5 bases. The CDR3 spans 14 residues. V was clipped by 8 bases and J by 9 bases, with 17 bases between them. Germline assignment: CDR1 MGHDK and CDR2 SYGVNS.

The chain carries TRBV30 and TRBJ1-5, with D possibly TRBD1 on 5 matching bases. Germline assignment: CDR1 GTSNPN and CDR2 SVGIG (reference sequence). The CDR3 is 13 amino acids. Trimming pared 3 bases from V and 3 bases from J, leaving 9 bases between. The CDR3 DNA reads TGTGCCTGGAGCCGACAGACCAATCAGCCCCAGCATTTT. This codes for CAWSRQTNQPQHF.

Here the CDR3 DNA reads TGTGCCAGCAGTGATCAGGGCGGTCTAGATACGCAGTATTTT. Translation gives CASSDQGGLDTQYF. V is TRBV6-4 and J is TRBJ2-3; TRBD1 might be the D (5 bases). CDR3 size: 14 residues. Germline values: CDR1 MRHNA, CDR2 SNTAGT. The V gene lost 3 bases and the J gene lost 5 bases, with 12 bases spanning the gap.

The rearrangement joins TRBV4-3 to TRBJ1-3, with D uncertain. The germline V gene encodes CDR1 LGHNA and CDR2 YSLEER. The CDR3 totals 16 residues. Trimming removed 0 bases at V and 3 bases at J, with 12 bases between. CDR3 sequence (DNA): TGCGCCAGCAGCCAAGATTCGAACGTCTATGGAAACACCATATATTTT. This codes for CASSQDSNVYGNTIYF.

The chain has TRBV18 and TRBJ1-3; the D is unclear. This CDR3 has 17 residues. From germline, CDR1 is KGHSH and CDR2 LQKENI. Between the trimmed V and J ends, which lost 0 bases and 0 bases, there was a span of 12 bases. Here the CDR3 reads CASSPPAGSFSGNTIYF. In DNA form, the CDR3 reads TGTGCCAGCTCACCACCGGCGGGGAGTTTCTCTGGAAACACCATATATTTT.